Below are 16 T cell receptor beta chains sequenced from a single sample in a study of T cells in Graves' hyperthyroidism and ophthalmopathy. The investigators amplified TCR beta CDR3 regions from RNA transcripts. The HTBI set primed first-round TCR CDR3 RT-PCR. A single record per CDR3 protein comes from TCRdb applying MiXCR to the multiplex PCR reads. Among about 740,000 distinct CDR3 sequences listed, around 15% were seen once. Sequencing input: blood. The receptor set was obtained from a young woman with Graves' hyperthyroidism.

This clonotype was recorded at least ten times. This chain links TRBV29-1 with TRBJ1-1; 9 bases line up with TRBD1. The CDR3 consists of 12 residues. V shed 7 bases, J shed 4 bases, and the junction held 4 bases outside the gene matches. Germline V CDR1 and CDR2: SQVTM, ANQGSEA. Here the CDR3 DNA reads TGCAGCGCGACAGGGGGTTCCACTGAAGCTTTCTTT. This sequence encodes CSATGGSTEAFF. The variable domain in full, completed from reference TRBV29-1 and TRBJ1-1, reads SAVISQKPSRDICQRGTSLTIQCQVDSQVTMMFWYRQQPGQSLTLIATANQGSEATYESGFVIDKFPISRPNLTFSTLTVSNMSPEDSSIYLCSATGGSTEAFFGQGTRLTVV.

This clonotype occurred many times. The CDR3 spells CSASGIGANEQYF. DNA of the CDR3: TGCAGTGCTAGTGGTATCGGGGCGAACGAGCAGTACTTC. The chain has TRBV20-1 and TRBJ2-7; D could derive from TRBD1 or TRBD2 (5 bases each). The CDR3 contains 13 residues. V lost 3 bases and J lost 5, with 14 bases in between. CDR1 is DFQATT, CDR2 SNEGSKA, per germline (reference sequence).

This clonotype was observed many times. V usage is TRBV11-3 and J usage is TRBJ1-5, with D possibly TRBD1 on 5 matching bases. Trimming took off 3 bases at V and 0 bases at J, with 15 bases between the two ends. This CDR3 spans 17 amino acids. Germline CDR1 is SGHNT and CDR2 is YENEEA. The CDR3 sequence is CASSFRRGADSNQPQHF. CDR3 DNA sequence: TGTGCCAGCAGCTTTAGAAGAGGGGCCGATAGCAATCAGCCCCAGCATTTT.

This clonotype was counted ten times or more. The gene calls are TRBV6-1 and TRBJ1-1, with unresolved D. Trimming took off 6 bases at V and 7 bases at J, with 12 bases between the two ends. This CDR3 is built from 12 residues. The germline CDR1 and CDR2 sequences are MNHNS and SASEGT. CDR3 sequence (DNA): TGTGCCAGCAGCCATAAAGTTGGTGAAGCTTTCTTT. It is translated as CASSHKVGEAFF.

This clonotype was seen many times. This chain connects TRBV5-1 to TRBJ1-1; D is uncertain. Germline values: CDR1 SGHRS, CDR2 YFSETQ. Trimming pared 0 bases from V and 0 bases from J, leaving 6 bases between. This CDR3 is 14 amino acids long. CDR3 nucleotide sequence: TGCGCCAGCAGCTTGGCCTCTGTGAACACTGAAGCTTTCTTT. It specifies CASSLASVNTEAFF.

The rearrangement links TRBV24-1 to TRBJ2-1; 7 nucleotides agree with TRBD1. Germline trimming cut 1 base from V and 8 bases from J; bases unmatched to any gene: 7. The CDR3 totals 15 residues. Germline CDR1 is KGHDR and CDR2 is SFDVKD. The CDR3, as DNA: TGTGCCACCAGTGATTTCGGACAGGCGAGCCATGAGCAGTTCTTC. The encoded protein is CATSDFGQASHEQFF.

The genes are TRBV24-1 and TRBJ1-5, with a weak D call TRBD1 (5 bases). The V gene lost 3 bases and the J gene lost 0 bases, with 8 bases spanning the gap. This CDR3 is 15 amino acids long. CDR1 is KGHDR and CDR2 is SFDVKD in the germline V gene. This chain's CDR3 is CATSDGGYSNQPQHF. As DNA, the CDR3 is TGTGCCACCAGTGATGGGGGGTATAGCAATCAGCCCCAGCATTTT.

This CDR3 reads CASSAAVEVMAFF. Written as DNA, the CDR3 is TGTGCCAGCAGTGCGGCAGTGGAGGTTATGGCTTTCTTT. This chain connects TRBV6-1 to TRBJ1-1; D is uncertain. CDR1 and CDR2 from the germline V gene are MNHNS and SASEGT. This CDR3 contains 13 residues. V was cut by 4 bases and J by 11 bases, with 17 bases left in between.

The genes are TRBV7-9 and TRBJ2-7; TRBD2 agrees at 11 bases. Germline lookup yields CDR1 SEHNR and CDR2 FQNEAQ (reference sequence). The CDR3 loop spans 18 amino acids. J gave up 2 bases and V 5 bases, and 14 bases lay outside the gene matches. The CDR3 is CASSQVSKLAGEPYEQYF. CDR3 in DNA: TGTGCCAGCAGCCAAGTCTCTAAACTAGCGGGAGAGCCCTACGAGCAGTACTTC. The full variable domain, with the rest looked up from reference TRBV7-9 and TRBJ2-7, is DTGVSQNPRHKITKRGQNVTFRCDPISEHNRLYWYRQTLGQGPEFLTYFQNEAQLEKSRLLSDRFSAERPKGSFSTLEIQRTEQGDSAMYLCASSQVSKLAGEPYEQYFGPGTRLTVT.

This clonotype was recorded many times. The chain combines TRBV5-6 with TRBJ2-5; 7 bases map to TRBD2. This CDR3 has 14 residues. Trimming at V came to 2 bases and at J to 5 bases, leaving 6 bases not matched to a gene. Germline V gives CDR1 SGHDT, CDR2 YYEEEE. The CDR3 DNA is TGTGCCAGCAGCTTCGGCCAGGGAGGGGAGACCCAGTACTTC. Its translation: CASSFGQGGETQYF.

This sequence joins TRBV20-1 and TRBJ1-2; maybe TRBD1 (5 bases). The ends were cut back, 0 bases at V and 1 base at J, with 12 bases in the middle. Germline CDR1 DFQATT, CDR2 SNEGSKA (reference sequence). The CDR3 sequence is 15 residues long. DNA of the CDR3: TGCAGTGCTAGAGACCCGGGGGGGGATAACTATGGCTACACCTTC. It is translated as CSARDPGGDNYGYTF.

This clonotype came up a few times. The CDR3 sequence is CASSLRKDIFYEQYF. The CDR3 DNA is TGTGCCAGCAGCTTACGGAAGGATATCTTTTACGAGCAGTACTTC. The J gene is TRBJ2-7, the V gene TRBV5-8; D is uncertain. V lost 2 bases and J 4 bases, leaving 16 bases between the germline ends. Germline V gene sequence: CDR1 SGHTS, CDR2 YDEGEE. The length of the CDR3 is 15 residues.

This clonotype came up a few times. The chain links TRBV7-9 to TRBJ1-2, with D maybe TRBD1 (6 bases). Germline CDR1 reads SEHNR; CDR2 reads FQNEAQ (reference sequence). The CDR3 spans 12 residues. V was cut by 5 bases and J by 6 bases, with 10 bases left in between. The CDR3 region is CASSQGRNGYTF. The DNA of the CDR3 is TGTGCCAGCAGCCAGGGGAGAAATGGCTACACCTTC.

This clonotype was seen a handful of times. V usage is TRBV10-2 and J usage is TRBJ2-2; 8 bases align to TRBD1. The CDR3 is made up of 15 amino acids. V was pared by 3 bases and J by 3 bases, with 3 bases of the junction left unmatched. Germline values: CDR1 WSHSY, CDR2 SAAADI. The CDR3, as DNA: TGCGCCAGCAGTGATCCCAGGGGGCACACCGGGGAGCTGTTTTTT. Amino acid sequence: CASSDPRGHTGELFF.

This clonotype was seen ten or more times. The genes are TRBV28 and TRBJ1-5, with D tentatively TRBD1 (6 bases). Trimming cost V 6 bases and J 0 bases, with 18 bases left between them. The CDR3 spans 17 residues. Germline CDR1 is MDHEN and CDR2 is SYDVKM. DNA of the CDR3: TGTGCCAGCAGGGCAGGGGTGCATACAGATAGCAATCAGCCCCAGCATTTT. Its translation is CASRAGVHTDSNQPQHF.

This clonotype was detected only a few times. The genes are TRBV7-9 and TRBJ2-2, with D perhaps matching TRBD1 or TRBD2 (5 bases each). Trimming left V 3 bases short and J 2 bases short, with 10 bases between. Germline values: CDR1 SEHNR, CDR2 FQNEAQ (reference sequence). The CDR3 covers 15 residues. CDR3 in amino acids: CASSLWDGNTGELFF. The CDR3 DNA reads as TGTGCCAGCAGCTTGTGGGACGGAAACACCGGGGAGCTGTTTTTT.